This T cell receptor (beta chain) was captured by sequencing in a study of Ad26.COV2.S vaccination and SARS-CoV-2 variants. Treatment reported: roughly 18 received Ad26.COV2.S at low or high dose, single or two shots; several received placebo; per-sample allocation not given. Samples analyzed were those drawn on day 63 after the first vaccine or placebo injection. This clone has a handful of counts. The antigen is not known. Notes on the study in general: The analyses of TCR breadth and depth may have understated the size of total T cell responses.

Sequencing used immunoSEQ multiplex PCR; TCRdb keeps in-frame clones, though not all of them. The sample records a few hundred thousand clones, around 87% being singletons. The germline gives CDR1 DFQATT, CDR2 SNEGSKA (reference sequence). V lost 3 bases, J lost 9 bases, and 12 bases lay in between. CDR3 size: 13 residues. The receptor was derived from a person between 18 and 65 years old who received the Ad26.COV2.S COVID-19 vaccine or a placebo. The sample in question was peripheral blood, obtained in a trial of Ad26.COV2.S vaccine versus placebo. The rearrangement links TRBV20-1 to TRBJ1-6, with D perhaps TRBD1 (6 bases). Written as DNA, the CDR3 is TGCAGTGCTAGTGGTACCAGGGGTTCACCCCTCCACTTT. This translates into CSASGTRGSPLHF.